These 16 T cell receptor beta chains share one sample of origin, sequenced in a study of T cell repertoires in cytomegalovirus infection. These receptors have no identified antigens. In TCRdb, the reads were re-called with MiXCR into one record per CDR3 protein. There are about 83,000 distinct CDR3 sequences in the sample; about half occur only once, and 90% to 95% lies in the top ten. The specimen comprised CD8+ T cells from cultured PBMCs, sampled from culture after CMV antigen stimulation. The source of these receptors is a human donor in good health (CMV status not recorded). Some clones in this sample may be carry-over from other donors' samples.

V is TRBV6-2 or TRBV6-3 and J is TRBJ2-7, with TRBD2 matching over 8 bases. Germline CDR1 MNHEY, CDR2 SVGEGT. J was trimmed by 2 bases and V by 3 bases; bases with no gene match: 6. The CDR3 runs 15 residues. DNA of the CDR3: TGTGCCAGCAGTTATAAGCGGGGGACCGCCTACGAGCAGTACTTC. It encodes CASSYKRGTAYEQYF.

The chain combines TRBV15 with TRBJ1-6, with D unresolved. The V gene lost 0 bases and the J gene lost 9 bases, with 18 bases spanning the gap. The CDR3 spans 17 residues. Looked up from germline, CDR1 is LNHNV and CDR2 is YYDKDF (reference sequence). CDR3 loop: CATSRDFTKGFVSPLHF. The CDR3 region has the DNA TGTGCCACCAGCAGAGATTTTACGAAGGGTTTTGTTTCACCCCTCCACTTT.

This clonotype was observed a few times. The gene calls are TRBV5-1 and TRBJ1-3; D is unresolved. Looked up from germline, CDR1 is SGHRS and CDR2 is YFSETQ. Trimming shortened V by 3 bases and J by 0 bases, and 10 bases separated the two germline ends. The length of the CDR3 is 15 residues. This CDR3 reads CASSSDGNSGNTIYF. Written as DNA, the CDR3 is TGCGCCAGCAGCTCCGACGGCAACTCTGGAAACACCATATATTTT.

The chain couples TRBV27 to TRBJ2-1, with a possible D match to TRBD1 (6 bases). Germline V CDR1 and CDR2: MNHEY, SMNVEV (reference sequence). The CDR3 covers 13 residues. Trimming took off 5 bases at V and 9 bases at J, with 14 bases between the two ends. The CDR3 nucleotides read TGTGCCAGCAGTCCCCCTACAGGGACTGAGCAGTTCTTC. The encoded protein is CASSPPTGTEQFF.

V and J are TRBV11-3 and TRBJ2-1; unclear D gene. This CDR3 is 15 amino acids long. Deletions cut 6 bases from V and 4 bases from J, with 16 bases between. In germline, CDR1 is SGHNT, CDR2 YENEEA. The CDR3 bases are TGTGCCAGCAGTCGAACGGCGGACCCTTACAATGAGCAGTTCTTC. It encodes CASSRTADPYNEQFF.

There are a few counts of this clonotype. The chain recombines TRBV19 with TRBJ2-7; TRBD2 is a possible D gene (5 bases). V lost 4 bases to trimming and J lost 0 bases, with 16 bases between them. The CDR3 is made up of 16 amino acids. Per germline, CDR1 LNHDA and CDR2 SQIVND (reference sequence). CDR3 bases: TGTGCCAGTAGTACACCGGACGGGGATTACTCCTACGAGCAGTACTTC. Protein sequence: CASSTPDGDYSYEQYF. The full variable domain, in which reference TRBV19 and TRBJ2-7 provide the parts outside the CDR3, is DGGITQSPKYLFRKEGQNVTLSCEQNLNHDAMYWYRQDPGQGLRLIYYSQIVNDFQKGDIAEGYSVSREKKESFPLTVTSAQKNPTAFYLCASSTPDGDYSYEQYFGPGTRLTVT.

This chain joins TRBV7-9 and TRBJ2-2, with TRBD1 matching over 8 bases. V lost 2 bases and J lost 4; bases outside the gene matches: 6. The CDR3 is 16 amino acids. The germline CDR1 and CDR2 sequences are SEHNR and FQNEAQ (reference sequence). CDR3 in DNA: TGTGCCAGCAGCTTACCCGGGACAGGACTCACCGGGGAGCTGTTTTTT. This gives the protein CASSLPGTGLTGELFF.

The chain's CDR3 is CAMGGNTEAFF. The CDR3 DNA reads as TGTGCCATGGGGGGAAACACTGAAGCTTTCTTT. The V call is TRBV10-3, the J call TRBJ1-1; perhaps TRBD1 as D (5 bases). CDR1 ENHRY and CDR2 SYGVKD come from the germline V gene. The CDR3 totals 11 residues. Trimming shortened V by 9 bases and J by 2 bases, and 7 bases separated the two germline ends.

The V call is TRBV7-3, the J call TRBJ2-3, with D tentatively TRBD1 or TRBD2 (6 bases each). Germline lookup yields CDR1 SGHTA and CDR2 FQGTGA. CDR3 length: 14 residues. V was pared by 3 bases and J by 5 bases, with 12 bases between. CDR3 amino acids: CASSLSGAEDTQYF. In DNA, the CDR3 is TGTGCCAGCAGCTTGTCGGGGGCCGAAGATACGCAGTATTTT.

In its sample, this clonotype was seen a few times. The genes are TRBV27 and TRBJ2-7, with TRBD1 identical over 9 bases. V was pared by 5 bases and J by 6 bases, with 5 bases of the junction left unmatched. The germline CDR1 and CDR2 sequences are MNHEY and SMNVEV (reference sequence). This CDR3 region has 13 residues. The CDR3 region is CASSRTGAPEQYF. Written as DNA, the CDR3 is TGTGCCAGCAGTCGGACAGGGGCCCCCGAGCAGTACTTC.

This clonotype came up a few times. This chain uses TRBV7-9 with TRBJ2-1; 10 positions match TRBD2. The CDR3 consists of 15 residues. Germline lookup yields CDR1 SEHNR and CDR2 FQNEAQ (reference sequence). V was pared by 5 bases and J by 8 bases, with 9 bases of the junction left unmatched. Here the CDR3 DNA reads TGTGCCAGCAGCGAAGCGGGGGGGCCGCAGCATGAGCAGTTCTTC. Protein: CASSEAGGPQHEQFF.

The V gene is TRBV5-4, the J gene TRBJ2-7, with D tentatively TRBD1 or TRBD2 (5 bases each). Germline V lookup: CDR1 SGHNT, CDR2 YYREEE (reference sequence). V was trimmed by 2 bases and J by 1 base, leaving 25 bases between them. There are 19 residues in the CDR3. The CDR3 region has the DNA TGTGCCAGCAGCTTATGGCCCGGGATTGCAAGGGGTATTTCCTACGAGCAGTACTTC. This codes for CASSLWPGIARGISYEQYF.

This clonotype was counted a few times. V gene TRBV4-1 combines with J gene TRBJ2-5; 9 nucleotides match TRBD2. Trimming cost V 4 bases and J 5 bases; bases outside gene matches: 11. From germline, CDR1 is MGHRA and CDR2 YSYEKL. The CDR3 length is 16 residues. The DNA for the CDR3 is TGCGCCAGCAGCCCGATTGGGAGCGGGGGGTCTGAGACCCAGTACTTC. It is translated as CASSPIGSGGSETQYF.

This clonotype appeared many times. The chain links TRBV29-1 to TRBJ2-1, with D maybe TRBD1 (6 bases). The CDR3 is 13 amino acids. The germline V gene encodes CDR1 SQVTM and CDR2 ANQGSEA. Trimming shortened V by 5 bases and J by 6 bases, and 14 bases separated the two germline ends. The CDR3 reads CSVPGQITNEQFF. The CDR3 DNA is TGCAGCGTTCCCGGACAGATAACCAATGAGCAGTTCTTC.

This sequence joins TRBV6-5 and TRBJ1-3; D is uncertain. V was pared by 6 bases and J by 0 bases, with 6 bases between. CDR3 length: 13 amino acids. Germline V lookup: CDR1 MNHEY, CDR2 SVGAGI. CDR3 coding DNA: TGTGCCAGCAGGAGGGTCTCTGGAAACACCATATATTTT. It encodes CASRRVSGNTIYF.

The rearrangement joins TRBV9 to TRBJ1-1; a weak D match, TRBD1 (5 bases). CDR1 and CDR2 (germline): SGDLS, YYNGEE. Trimming pared 1 base from V and 4 bases from J, leaving 11 bases between. This CDR3 has 14 amino acids. In DNA, the CDR3 is TGTGCCAGCAGCGTAACCGGGGGTACCACTGAAGCTTTCTTT. Its protein is CASSVTGGTTEAFF.